This is a list of T cell receptor beta chains from one sample in a study of T cell repertoires in cytomegalovirus infection. These receptors are not linked to any known antigen. TCRdb independently ran MiXCR on the reads; one entry per CDR3 protein. The sample gives more than 250,000 distinct CDR3 sequences, 25% of which show up once; roughly 14% is in the top ten. The sequencing used cultured PBMCs, collected from culture after CMV antigen stimulation. These receptor sequences come from a human donor in good health (CMV status not recorded). Some clones in this sample may be carry-over from other donors' samples. Each CDR3 is given without its conserved first and last residue. Fields, in order: D gene, V gene, CDR3 protein. The D gene is left open where the match is weak.

>TRBD2|TRBV6-8
ASSYRTSGSGTNEQF
>NA|TRBV7-2
ASSSQSGPDTQY
>TRBD1|TRBV4-1
ASSTGGSGNQPQH
>NA|TRBV10-3
AIREQGVTEAF
>NA|TRBV7-2
ASSLAGRAEETQY
>TRBD2|TRBV19
ASSIVLAGGRNKVGELF
>TRBD1|TRBV27
ASSSRQGHQPQH
>TRBD1|TRBV5-1
ASSIGTVQETQY
>NA|TRBV5-6
ASSLLAASSGNTIY
>TRBD1|TRBV12-3/TRBV12-4
ASSRDSLYEQY
>NA|TRBV6-4
ASSPTAENTEAF
>TRBD2|TRBV7-3
ASSLTGTSGDTQY
>NA|TRBV20-1
SARPLGEGVNTIY
>NA|TRBV25-1
ASSHGVDTQY
>TRBD1|TRBV7-9
ASSLAPGGVNEQF
>NA|TRBV7-8
ASSRRGQTQPGELF
>NA|TRBV27
ASSLTGKRDTQY
>TRBD2|TRBV2
ASSTGLAEEQY
>NA|TRBV2
ASGNTEAF
>TRBD2|TRBV27
ASSLWLAGAPYNEQF
>NA|TRBV7-3
ASGELPLSYNEQF
>NA|TRBV6-2/TRBV6-3
ASSAFTGSREQF
>NA|TRBV4-1
ASTAVVAGELF
>TRBD1|TRBV6-5
ASSYTGVTEAF
>NA|TRBV6-2/TRBV6-3
ASRETTQPQH
>NA|TRBV28
ASKRAARTEAF
>NA|TRBV12-3/TRBV12-4
ASREVSTNEKLF
>NA|TRBV14
ASSRLTGNTEAF
>NA|TRBV4-1
ASRSYSRSYEQY
>TRBD1|TRBV12-3/TRBV12-4
ASSPTRDRGDGSPLH
>TRBD2|TRBV7-2
ASSSLAGGETQY
>NA|TRBV6-6
ASSYSIVGSGNTEAF
>NA|TRBV5-4
ASSLDLGGQYEQY
>NA|TRBV11-2
ASSAMPQSRAYEQY
>NA|TRBV12-5
ASGLGTGELF
>NA|TRBV7-2
ASSPRGPVKEQF
>TRBD2|TRBV4-2
ASSQEWTSDYEQY
>NA|TRBV7-2
ASSPIGDLNEQF
>TRBD1|TRBV29-1
SVEEDRLEMDGYT
>NA|TRBV5-4
ASSFDPGAYEQY
>NA|TRBV7-2
ASSLVSGVASTDTQY
>TRBD1|TRBV7-2
ASSLEGQGVSPLH
>NA|TRBV5-1
ASKRTEGRQETQY
>TRBD1|TRBV19
ASRRRQGDNEKLF
>NA|TRBV4-3
ASSPNRLGYNEQF
>NA|TRBV10-2
ASSEGGEAF
>NA|TRBV2
ASSVRYGYT
>TRBD2|TRBV6-2/TRBV6-3
ASSYRREEPSSEQF
>NA|TRBV5-1
ASSLDRGGGRDTQY
>NA|TRBV7-9
ASSPRTALISGANVLT
>TRBD1|TRBV12-3/TRBV12-4
ASSPRGTANEKLF
>TRBD1|TRBV28
ASNQGAHEKLF
>NA|TRBV20-1
SALTADPGNTIY
>TRBD2|TRBV7-2
ASSLWTSGRVEQF
>NA|TRBV7-8
ASSLADKQETQY